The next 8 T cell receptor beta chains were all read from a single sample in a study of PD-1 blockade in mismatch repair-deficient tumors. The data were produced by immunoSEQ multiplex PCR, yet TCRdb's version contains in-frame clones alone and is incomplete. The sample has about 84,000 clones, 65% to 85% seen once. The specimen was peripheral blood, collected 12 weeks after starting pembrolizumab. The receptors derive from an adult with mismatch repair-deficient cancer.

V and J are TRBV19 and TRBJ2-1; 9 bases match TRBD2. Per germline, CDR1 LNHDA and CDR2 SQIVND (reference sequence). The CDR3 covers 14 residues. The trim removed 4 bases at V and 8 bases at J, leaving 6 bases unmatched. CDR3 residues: CASSTRTSADEQFF. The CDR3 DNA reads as TGTGCCAGTAGTACCCGGACTAGCGCCGATGAGCAGTTCTTC.

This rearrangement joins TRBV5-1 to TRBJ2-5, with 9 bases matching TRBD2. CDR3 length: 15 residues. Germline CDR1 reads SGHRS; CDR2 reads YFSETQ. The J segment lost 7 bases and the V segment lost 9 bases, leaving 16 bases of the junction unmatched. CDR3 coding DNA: TGCGCCACCAAAATTGACTCTAGCGGGAAGGTGACCCAGTACTTC. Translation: CATKIDSSGKVTQYF.

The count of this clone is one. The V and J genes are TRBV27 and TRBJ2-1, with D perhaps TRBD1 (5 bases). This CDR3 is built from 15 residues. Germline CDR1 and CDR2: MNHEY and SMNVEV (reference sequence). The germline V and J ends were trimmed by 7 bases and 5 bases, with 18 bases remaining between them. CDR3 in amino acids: CASTPGGALHNEQFF. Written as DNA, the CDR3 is TGTGCCAGCACCCCCGGTGGGGCACTTCACAATGAGCAGTTCTTC.

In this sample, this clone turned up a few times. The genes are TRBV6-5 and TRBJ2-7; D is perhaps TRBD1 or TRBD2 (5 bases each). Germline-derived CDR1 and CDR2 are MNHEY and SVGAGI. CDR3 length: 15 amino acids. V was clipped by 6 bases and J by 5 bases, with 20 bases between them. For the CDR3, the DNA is TGTGCCAGCAGCGCCCGGGGCCGGCGCGTCCACGAGCAGTACTTC. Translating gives CASSARGRRVHEQYF.

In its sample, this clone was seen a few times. The CDR3 region has the DNA TGCGCCAGCAGCTTGAGGCCAGCCCGGGGGGAGACCCAGTACTTC. Protein: CASSLRPARGETQYF. The chain has TRBV5-1 and TRBJ2-5; weak D call: TRBD2 (6 bases). Germline V gene data show CDR1 as SGHRS and CDR2 as YFSETQ. The CDR3 runs 15 residues. V gave up 1 base and J gave up 5 bases, with 15 bases separating them.

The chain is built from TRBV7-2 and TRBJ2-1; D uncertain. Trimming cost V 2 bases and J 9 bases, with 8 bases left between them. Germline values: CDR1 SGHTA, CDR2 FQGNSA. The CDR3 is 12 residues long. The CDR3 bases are TGTGCCAGCAGCTTACCGGTCGGTGAGCAGTTCTTC. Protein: CASSLPVGEQFF.

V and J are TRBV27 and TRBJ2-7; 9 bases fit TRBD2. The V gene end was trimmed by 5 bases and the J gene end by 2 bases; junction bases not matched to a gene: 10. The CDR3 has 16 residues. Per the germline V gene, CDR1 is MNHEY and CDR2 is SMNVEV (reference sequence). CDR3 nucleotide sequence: TGTGCCAGCAGTCTCCAAAGGGTAGCGGGGGCCTACGAGCAGTACTTC. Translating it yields CASSLQRVAGAYEQYF.

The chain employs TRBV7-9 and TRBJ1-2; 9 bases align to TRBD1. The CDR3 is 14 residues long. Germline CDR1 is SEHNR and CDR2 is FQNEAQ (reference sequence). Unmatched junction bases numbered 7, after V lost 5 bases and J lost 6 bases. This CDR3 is CASSLGDRADGYTF. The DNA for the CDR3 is TGTGCCAGCAGCCTCGGGGACAGGGCCGATGGCTACACCTTC.